These 2 T cell receptor beta chains originate from one sample sequenced in a study of T-cell reconstitution after alpha-beta-depleted transplantation in children. Unique molecular identifiers were used to barcode this TCRbeta library. TCRdb analysed the PCR reads with MiXCR anew, one entry per CDR3 protein. The sample records about 300,000 distinct CDR3 sequences, about 9.5% being singletons. Sequencing used PBMCs, obtained before TCRalphabeta/CD19-depleted stem cell transplant. The receptors originated from a boy in the first two years of life with acute myeloid leukemia, due to receive a stem cell transplant.

There are many counts of this clonotype. The rearrangement joins TRBV5-1 to TRBJ1-5; D is possibly TRBD1 (5 bases). The length of the CDR3 is 17 residues. Trimming pared 6 bases from V and 7 bases from J, leaving 26 bases between. The germline V gene encodes CDR1 SGHRS and CDR2 YFSETQ. The CDR3 loop is CASKTAPKQVFGQPQHF. The CDR3 DNA sequence: TGCGCCAGCAAAACCGCCCCCAAACAGGTGTTCGGCCAGCCCCAGCATTTT. Filled out from reference TRBV5-1 and TRBJ1-5, the complete variable domain reads KAGVTQTPRYLIKTRGQQVTLSCSPISGHRSVSWYQQTPGQGLQFLFEYFSETQRNKGNFPGRFSGRQFSNSRSEMNVSTLELGDSALYLCASKTAPKQVFGQPQHFGDGTRLSIL.

The chain has TRBV6-5 and TRBJ2-7, with 12 bases that match TRBD1. Losses at the gene ends were 0 bases for V and 6 bases for J; bases not matched to a gene: 6. Germline V gene data show CDR1 as MNHEY and CDR2 as SVGAGI. This CDR3 region has 16 residues. The CDR3 loop reads CASSYSGGQGAFEQYF. CDR3 DNA sequence: TGTGCCAGCAGTTACTCGGGGGGACAGGGGGCTTTCGAGCAGTACTTC.